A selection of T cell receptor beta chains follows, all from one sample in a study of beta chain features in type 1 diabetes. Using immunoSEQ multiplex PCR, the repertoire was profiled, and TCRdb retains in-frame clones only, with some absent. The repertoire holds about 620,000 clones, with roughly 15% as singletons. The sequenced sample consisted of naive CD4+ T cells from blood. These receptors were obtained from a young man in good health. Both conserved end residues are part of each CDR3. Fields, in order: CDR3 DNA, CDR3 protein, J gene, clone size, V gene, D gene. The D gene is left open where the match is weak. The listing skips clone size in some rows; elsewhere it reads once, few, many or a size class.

CDR3 DNA: TGTGCCAGCAGCCTGACAGGGGCAGTCACTGAAGCTTTCTTT; CDR3 protein: CASSLTGAVTEAFF; J gene: TRBJ1-1; clone size: NA; V gene: TRBV25-1; D gene: TRBD1
CDR3 DNA: TGTGCCAGCAGTCTCCATCTAGCGGAGAGGTCTAACAATGAGCAGTTCTTC; CDR3 protein: CASSLHLAERSNNEQFF; J gene: TRBJ2-1; clone size: few; V gene: TRBV28; D gene: TRBD2
CDR3 DNA: TGTGCCAGCAGCTTGAGTAGCCAGGGGAACACTGAAGCTTTCTTT; CDR3 protein: CASSLSSQGNTEAFF; J gene: TRBJ1-1; clone size: few; V gene: TRBV5-4; D gene: NA
CDR3 DNA: TGTGCCAGCCACCTAGCGGGAGGGCCCAATGAGCAGTTCTTC; CDR3 protein: CASHLAGGPNEQFF; J gene: TRBJ2-1; clone size: NA; V gene: TRBV27; D gene: TRBD2
CDR3 DNA: TGTGCCAGCAGTCTTTCCTCGACCGGGACATATGGCTACACCTTC; CDR3 protein: CASSLSSTGTYGYTF; J gene: TRBJ1-2; clone size: NA; V gene: TRBV28; D gene: NA
CDR3 DNA: TGCGCCAGCAGCGGAGGGGGTCAGAGCTCTGGAAACACCATATATTTT; CDR3 protein: CASSGGGQSSGNTIYF; J gene: TRBJ1-3; clone size: NA; V gene: TRBV5-1; D gene: NA
CDR3 DNA: TGCGCCAGCAGCCAGCCAATGCAGGGGCGAAGAAACGAGCAGTACTTC; CDR3 protein: CASSQPMQGRRNEQYF; J gene: TRBJ2-7; clone size: NA; V gene: TRBV4-1; D gene: NA
CDR3 DNA: TGTGCCTGGAGTGTCTACGCGACCACTGAAGCTTTCTTT; CDR3 protein: CAWSVYATTEAFF; J gene: TRBJ1-1; clone size: NA; V gene: TRBV30; D gene: NA
CDR3 DNA: TGTGCCAGCAGTGGGGGCGGGGGGCAGCCCCAGCATTTT; CDR3 protein: CASSGGGGQPQHF; J gene: TRBJ1-5; clone size: few; V gene: TRBV28; D gene: NA
CDR3 DNA: TGTGCCATCACGGGGGGCATGGGCAATGAGCAGTTCTTC; CDR3 protein: CAITGGMGNEQFF; J gene: TRBJ2-1; clone size: NA; V gene: TRBV10-3; D gene: NA
CDR3 DNA: TGCAGCGTTGATGGGTCGAGCTCTGGAAACACCATATATTTT; CDR3 protein: CSVDGSSSGNTIYF; J gene: TRBJ1-3; clone size: few; V gene: TRBV29-1; D gene: NA
CDR3 DNA: TGTGCCAGCAGCTTAGGACCCATACGGGAGGGGTACTTC; CDR3 protein: CASSLGPIREGYF; J gene: TRBJ2-7; clone size: NA; V gene: TRBV7-9; D gene: TRBD2
CDR3 DNA: TGTGCCATCAGTAAACCAGGGACAGCCTATGGCTACACCTTC; CDR3 protein: CAISKPGTAYGYTF; J gene: TRBJ1-2; clone size: NA; V gene: TRBV10-3; D gene: TRBD1
CDR3 DNA: TGTGCCACCAGCAGAGACGGACTAGCGGGTTACGAGCAGTACTTC; CDR3 protein: CATSRDGLAGYEQYF; J gene: TRBJ2-7; clone size: few; V gene: TRBV15; D gene: TRBD2
CDR3 DNA: TGTGCCAGCAGTTTCCGGGGGGAAGCTTTCTTT; CDR3 protein: CASSFRGEAFF; J gene: TRBJ1-1; clone size: few; V gene: TRBV27; D gene: NA
CDR3 DNA: TGTGCCAGCAGTTTGACAGGCCATGAGCAGTTCTTC; CDR3 protein: CASSLTGHEQFF; J gene: TRBJ2-1; clone size: many; V gene: TRBV28; D gene: NA
CDR3 DNA: TGTGCCAGCAGCCGTACACGGATGAACACTGAAGCTTTCTTT; CDR3 protein: CASSRTRMNTEAFF; J gene: TRBJ1-1; clone size: few; V gene: TRBV7-9; D gene: NA